This TCR beta chain originates from a study of identifying expanded T cells in peripheral blood. Study-level findings and limits: Technical replicates showed about 1.1 changed clones; about 2 weeks 15 to 20; four weeks 19. Variance in clone template counts between roughly two-week samples significantly increased with total template count across all healthy donors.

Per the germline V gene, CDR1 is ENHRY and CDR2 is SYGVKD. CDR3 length: 15 amino acids. Trimming pared 6 bases from V and 0 bases from J, leaving 12 bases between. No infections or other immune events were documented during collection. Repertoires were generated with immunoSEQ multiplex PCR, while TCRdb's copy carries only in-frame clones and drops some. The sample lists roughly 82,000 clones, approximately 85% occurring once. In regard to this clone: The antigen is unknown.

Input material: blood. The TCR sequence derives from a person aged 18 to 69 in good health. The J gene is TRBJ1-3, the V gene TRBV10-3; D possibly corresponds to TRBD1 (5 bases). CDR3 DNA: TGTGCCATCAGCCCGGACACGGTCTCTGGAAACACCATATATTTT. It is translated as CAISPDTVSGNTIYF.